This T cell receptor beta chain originates from a study of patients and donors after allogeneic stem cell transplantation. Each CDR3 protein is one row after TCRdb ran MiXCR on the RT-PCR reads. The sample lists roughly 960,000 distinct CDR3 sequences; under 20% were seen once. This clonotype was seen only a few times. The sequence was collected from a human donor who was either an allogeneic HSCT recipient or a stem cell or donor lymphocyte infusion donor (not recorded which). It is not recorded whose cells these are; they may come from a transplant donor. The sample comprised blood, either unsorted or a sorted T cell fraction (not recorded which).

Written as DNA, the CDR3 is TGTGCCAGCAGCACCCGACAAGCAACTAATGAAAAACTGTTTTTT. Amino acids: CASSTRQATNEKLFF. The J gene is TRBJ1-4, the V gene TRBV7-2, with D unresolved. The germline CDR1 and CDR2 sequences are SGHTA and FQGNSA. The CDR3 covers 15 residues. Trimming took 5 bases from V and 0 from J, leaving 10 bases between them.